This T cell receptor (beta chain) was profiled in a study of blood T cells in healthy people across ages. The CDR3 spans 14 residues. CDR1 is SQVTM, CDR2 ANQGSEA, per germline. Trimming removed 7 bases from V and 5 bases from J, with 18 bases in between. The individuals who served as donors were healthy Caucasians living in Russia, aged roughly 6 to 90. For the second PCR, which ran for roughly 7 to 11 cycles, a sample-barcoded 5' primer and a J-beta primer mix were used. From the 5' RACE reads, TCRdb called clonotypes with MiXCR, one entry per CDR3 protein. The table records roughly 1.5 million distinct CDR3 sequences, approximately 43% of them present only once.

The material sequenced was blood. This receptor was identified in a young woman in good health. V is TRBV29-1 and J is TRBJ2-1, with D possibly matching TRBD1 (6 bases). In DNA form, the CDR3 reads TGCAGCGGCACATCAGGGGTTATCCACAATGAGCAGTTCTTC. It yields the protein CSGTSGVIHNEQFF.